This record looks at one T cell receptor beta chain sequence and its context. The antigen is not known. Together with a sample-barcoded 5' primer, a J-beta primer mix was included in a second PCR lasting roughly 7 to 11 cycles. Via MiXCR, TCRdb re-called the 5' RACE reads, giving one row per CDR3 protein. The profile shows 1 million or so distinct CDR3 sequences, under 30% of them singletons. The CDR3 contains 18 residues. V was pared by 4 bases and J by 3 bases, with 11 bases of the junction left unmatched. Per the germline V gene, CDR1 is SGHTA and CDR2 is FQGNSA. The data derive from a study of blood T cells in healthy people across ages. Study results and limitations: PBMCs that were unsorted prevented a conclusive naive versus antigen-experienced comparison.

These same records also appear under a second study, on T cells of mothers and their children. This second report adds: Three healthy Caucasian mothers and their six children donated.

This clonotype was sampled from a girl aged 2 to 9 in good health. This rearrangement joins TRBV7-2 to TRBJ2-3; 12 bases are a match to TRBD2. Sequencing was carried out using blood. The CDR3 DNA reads TGTGCCAGCAGCTCCTCCGGGACTAGCGGGCCCTGGACAGATACGCAGTATTTT. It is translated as CASSSSGTSGPWTDTQYF. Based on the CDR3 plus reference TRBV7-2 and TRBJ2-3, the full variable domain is GAGVSQSPSNKVTEKGKDVELRCDPISGHTALYWYRQSLGQGLEFLIYFQGNSAPDKSGLPSDRFSAERTGGSVSTLTIQRTQQEDSAVYLCASSSSGTSGPWTDTQYFGPGTRLTVL.